Below, 12 T cell receptor beta chains from the same sample are listed, as sequenced in a study of blood T cell repertoires in COVID-19. Sequenced by immunoSEQ multiplex PCR; TCRdb stores in-frame clones only, minus some. The data show 130,000 or so clones, 86% seen once. The sequenced sample consisted of peripheral blood. The source is an older woman with acute or convalescent COVID-19.

This chain uses TRBV27 with TRBJ2-1; 9 bases map to TRBD2. The CDR3 covers 19 residues. Germline loops: CDR1 MNHEY, CDR2 SMNVEV (reference sequence). V gave up 3 bases and J gave up 0 bases; unmatched junction bases: 12. The CDR3 spells CASSFEAGGRASSYNEQFF. The CDR3 DNA follows: TGTGCCAGCAGTTTTGAAGCGGGGGGAAGGGCGAGCTCCTACAATGAGCAGTTCTTC.

This clone is a singleton in its sample. The genes are TRBV27 and TRBJ1-5; D is undetermined. V was cut by 3 bases and J by 0 bases, with 3 bases left in between. Germline-derived CDR1 and CDR2 are MNHEY and SMNVEV (reference sequence). The CDR3 totals 13 residues. DNA of the CDR3: TGTGCCAGCAGTTTCAATAGCAATCAGCCCCAGCATTTT. Translating it yields CASSFNSNQPQHF.

The J gene is TRBJ1-2, the V gene TRBV5-1; 8 bases are a match to TRBD1. In germline, CDR1 is SGHRS, CDR2 YFSETQ. The CDR3 is made up of 17 amino acids. V shed 6 bases, J shed 0 bases, and the junction held 13 bases outside the gene matches. Here the CDR3 reads CASTYRPQGGSNYGYTF. The CDR3 DNA follows: TGCGCCAGCACCTATCGCCCACAGGGGGGATCTAACTATGGCTACACCTTC.

The chain uses TRBV11-2 and TRBJ1-6, with D unclear. V was shortened by 4 bases and J by 12 bases, with 10 bases between the two germline ends. CDR3 length: 12 amino acids. Germline V gives CDR1 SGHAT, CDR2 FQNNGV. CDR3 in DNA: TGTGCCAGCAGCTCCTCTCTGTTACCCCTCCACTTT. This codes for CASSSSLLPLHF. Based on the CDR3 plus reference TRBV11-2 and TRBJ1-6, the full variable domain is EAGVAQSPRYKIIEKRQSVAFWCNPISGHATLYWYQQILGQGPKLLIQFQNNGVVDDSQLPKDRFSAERLKGVDSTLKIQPAKLEDSAVYLCASSSSLLPLHFGNGTRLTVT.

This rearrangement joins TRBV12-3 or TRBV12-4 to TRBJ1-2; D unclear. CDR3 length: 13 residues. Trimming removed 3 bases at V and 5 bases at J, with 10 bases between. The CDR3 here is CASSFGGPYGYTF. The CDR3 nucleotides read TGTGCCAGCAGTTTTGGTGGGCCTTATGGCTACACCTTC.

The gene calls are TRBV28 and TRBJ2-5; possibly TRBD1 for D (6 bases). The CDR3 has 15 residues. Trimming left V 5 bases short and J 0 bases short, with 13 bases between. Per the germline V gene, CDR1 is MDHEN and CDR2 is SYDVKM. CDR3 amino acids: CASSTQGSNQETQYF. CDR3 DNA: TGTGCCAGCAGTACTCAGGGGTCCAACCAAGAGACCCAGTACTTC.

This CDR3 is CASSHRDRVNQPQHF. The CDR3 coding sequence is TGCGCCAGCAGCCACCGGGACAGGGTAAATCAGCCCCAGCATTTT. The chain recombines TRBV4-1 with TRBJ1-5, with 9 bases identical to TRBD1. V lost 3 bases, J lost 4 bases, and 4 bases stayed unmatched. Germline assignment: CDR1 MGHRA and CDR2 YSYEKL. This CDR3 spans 15 amino acids.

The V and J genes are TRBV19 and TRBJ1-4, with 8 bases identical to TRBD1. The CDR3 has 14 amino acids. V was pared by 5 bases and J by 6 bases, with 5 bases of the junction left unmatched. Germline CDR1 is LNHDA and CDR2 is SQIVND (reference sequence). The CDR3 DNA is TGTGCCAGTAGTGTCCAGGGGGCGCATGAAAAACTGTTTTTT. Protein: CASSVQGAHEKLFF. Based on the CDR3 plus reference TRBV19 and TRBJ1-4, the full variable domain is DGGITQSPKYLFRKEGQNVTLSCEQNLNHDAMYWYRQDPGQGLRLIYYSQIVNDFQKGDIAEGYSVSREKKESFPLTVTSAQKNPTAFYLCASSVQGAHEKLFFGSGTQLSVL.

The genes are TRBV2 and TRBJ1-5, with a tentative D call TRBD1 (5 bases). This CDR3 has 13 amino acids. V gave up 4 bases and J gave up 5 bases, with 9 bases separating them. Germline CDR1 reads SNHLY; CDR2 reads FYNNEI. CDR3 DNA: TGTGCCAGCAGTGGGACACGGGATCAGCCCCAGCATTTT. This encodes CASSGTRDQPQHF.

The chain has TRBV27 and TRBJ2-2, with a tentative D call TRBD1 (6 bases). The ends were cut back, 5 bases at V and 2 bases at J, with 21 bases in the middle. The CDR3 sequence is 18 residues long. Germline CDR1 reads MNHEY; CDR2 reads SMNVEV (reference sequence). The DNA for the CDR3 is TGTGCCAGCAGTAATACGCGGTGGGGGCCCCTTAACACCGGGGAGCTGTTTTTT. This encodes CASSNTRWGPLNTGELFF.

This clone has just one count. The V call is TRBV10-3, the J call TRBJ1-5; D may be TRBD1 (6 bases). The CDR3 is made up of 15 amino acids. Germline V gives CDR1 ENHRY, CDR2 SYGVKD. Trimming took off 10 bases at V and 2 bases at J, with 18 bases between the two ends. CDR3 residues: CASSGTTYGNQPQHF. Here the CDR3 DNA reads TGTGCCAGCTCCGGGACAACGTATGGCAATCAGCCCCAGCATTTT.

The gene calls are TRBV7-9 and TRBJ1-1; 9 bases align to TRBD1. The trim removed 5 bases at V and 4 bases at J, leaving 14 bases unmatched. The CDR3 consists of 17 residues. Germline V gives CDR1 SEHNR, CDR2 FQNEAQ (reference sequence). The chain's CDR3 is CASSRRTGAVGGTEAFF. DNA of the CDR3: TGTGCCAGCAGCCGCAGGACAGGGGCGGTGGGTGGCACTGAAGCTTTCTTT.